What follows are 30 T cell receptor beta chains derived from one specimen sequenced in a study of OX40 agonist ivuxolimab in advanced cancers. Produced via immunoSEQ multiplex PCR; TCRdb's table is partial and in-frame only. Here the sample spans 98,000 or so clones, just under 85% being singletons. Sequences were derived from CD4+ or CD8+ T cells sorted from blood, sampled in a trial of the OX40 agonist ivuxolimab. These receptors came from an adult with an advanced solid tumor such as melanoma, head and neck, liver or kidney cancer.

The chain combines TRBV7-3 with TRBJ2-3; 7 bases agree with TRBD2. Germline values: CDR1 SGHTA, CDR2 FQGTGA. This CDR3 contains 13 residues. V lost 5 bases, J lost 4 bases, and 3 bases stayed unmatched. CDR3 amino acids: CASSQLASDTQYF. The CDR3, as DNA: TGTGCCAGCAGCCAACTAGCGTCAGATACGCAGTATTTT.

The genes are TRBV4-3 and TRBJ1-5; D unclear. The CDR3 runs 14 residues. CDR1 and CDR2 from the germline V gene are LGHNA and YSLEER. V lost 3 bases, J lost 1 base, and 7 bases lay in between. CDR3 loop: CASSHELSNQPQHF. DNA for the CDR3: TGCGCCAGCAGCCACGAGTTAAGCAATCAGCCCCAGCATTTT.

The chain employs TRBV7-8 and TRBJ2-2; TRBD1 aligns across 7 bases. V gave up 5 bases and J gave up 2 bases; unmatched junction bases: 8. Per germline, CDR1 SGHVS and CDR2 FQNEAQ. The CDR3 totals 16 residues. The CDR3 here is CASSVTGVPNTGELFF. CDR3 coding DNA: TGTGCCAGCAGCGTAACAGGGGTCCCCAACACCGGGGAGCTGTTTTTT.

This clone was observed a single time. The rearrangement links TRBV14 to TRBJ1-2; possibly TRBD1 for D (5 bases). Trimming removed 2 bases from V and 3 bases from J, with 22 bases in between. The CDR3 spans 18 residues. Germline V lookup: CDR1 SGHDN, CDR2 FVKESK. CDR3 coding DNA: TGTGCCAGCAGCCAACGTCCTGGAGGGGCCTCTCGTGACTATGGCTACACCTTC. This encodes CASSQRPGGASRDYGYTF.

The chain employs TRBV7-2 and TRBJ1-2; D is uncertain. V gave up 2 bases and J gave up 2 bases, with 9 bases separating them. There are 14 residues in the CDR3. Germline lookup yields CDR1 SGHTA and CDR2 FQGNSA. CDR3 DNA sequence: TGTGCCAGCAGCTTACTAACACGCAACTATGGCTACACCTTC. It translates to CASSLLTRNYGYTF.

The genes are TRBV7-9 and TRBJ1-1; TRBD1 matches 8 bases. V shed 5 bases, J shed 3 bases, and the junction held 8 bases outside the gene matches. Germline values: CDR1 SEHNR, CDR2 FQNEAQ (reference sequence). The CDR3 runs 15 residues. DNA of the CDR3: TGTGCCAGCAGCCCGAGACAGGGGCCGTACACTGAAGCTTTCTTT. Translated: CASSPRQGPYTEAFF. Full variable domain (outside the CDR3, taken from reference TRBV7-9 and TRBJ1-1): DTGVSQNPRHKITKRGQNVTFRCDPISEHNRLYWYRQTLGQGPEFLTYFQNEAQLEKSRLLSDRFSAERPKGSFSTLEIQRTEQGDSAMYLCASSPRQGPYTEAFFGQGTRLTVV.

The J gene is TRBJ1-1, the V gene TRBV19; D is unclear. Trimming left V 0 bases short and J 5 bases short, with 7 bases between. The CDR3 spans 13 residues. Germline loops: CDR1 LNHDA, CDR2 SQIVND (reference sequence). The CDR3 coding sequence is TGTGCCAGTAGTATAGACCCCGGGACTGAAGCTTTCTTT. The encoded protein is CASSIDPGTEAFF. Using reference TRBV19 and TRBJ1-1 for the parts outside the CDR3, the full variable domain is DGGITQSPKYLFRKEGQNVTLSCEQNLNHDAMYWYRQDPGQGLRLIYYSQIVNDFQKGDIAEGYSVSREKKESFPLTVTSAQKNPTAFYLCASSIDPGTEAFFGQGTRLTVV.

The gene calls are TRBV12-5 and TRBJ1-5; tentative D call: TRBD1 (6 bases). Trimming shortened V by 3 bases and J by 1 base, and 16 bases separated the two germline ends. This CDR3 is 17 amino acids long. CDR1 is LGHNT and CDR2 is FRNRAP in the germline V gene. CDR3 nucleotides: TGTGCTAGTGGTTTATTCACGACGGGGGCAAGCAATCAGCCCCAGCATTTT. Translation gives CASGLFTTGASNQPQHF.

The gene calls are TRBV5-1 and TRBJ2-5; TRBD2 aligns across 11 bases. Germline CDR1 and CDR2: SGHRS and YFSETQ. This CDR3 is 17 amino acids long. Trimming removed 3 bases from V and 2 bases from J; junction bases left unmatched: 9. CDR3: CASSYAGTSGSQETQYF. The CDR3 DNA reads TGCGCCAGCAGCTATGCCGGGACTAGCGGATCTCAAGAGACCCAGTACTTC.

The CDR3 reads CATNPPTSGSSYEQYF. Written as DNA, the CDR3 is TGTGCCACCAACCCCCCGACTAGCGGGAGTTCCTACGAGCAGTACTTC. The gene calls are TRBV28 and TRBJ2-7; 12 bases agree with TRBD2. V trimming: 10 bases; J trimming: 1 base; junction bases outside the gene matches: 11. This CDR3 region has 16 residues. Germline CDR1 reads MDHEN; CDR2 reads SYDVKM. Looking up the rest from reference TRBV28 and TRBJ2-7 gives the full variable domain: DVKVTQSSRYLVKRTGEKVFLECVQDMDHENMFWYRQDPGLGLRLIYFSYDVKMKEKGDIPEGYSVSREKKERFSLILESASTNQTSMYLCATNPPTSGSSYEQYFGPGTRLTVT.

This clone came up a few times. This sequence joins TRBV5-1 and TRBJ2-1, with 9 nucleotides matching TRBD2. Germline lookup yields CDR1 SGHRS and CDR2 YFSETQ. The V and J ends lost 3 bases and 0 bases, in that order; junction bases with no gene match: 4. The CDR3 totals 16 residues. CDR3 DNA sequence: TGCGCCAGCAGCTCCCTTAGCGGGAGCTCCTACAATGAGCAGTTCTTC. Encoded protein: CASSSLSGSSYNEQFF.

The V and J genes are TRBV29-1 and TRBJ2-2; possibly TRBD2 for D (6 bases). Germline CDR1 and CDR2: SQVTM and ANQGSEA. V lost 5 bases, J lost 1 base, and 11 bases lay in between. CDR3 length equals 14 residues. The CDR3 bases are TGCAGCGTTCGAGGAGGGCAGAACACCGGGGAGCTGTTTTTT. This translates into CSVRGGQNTGELFF.

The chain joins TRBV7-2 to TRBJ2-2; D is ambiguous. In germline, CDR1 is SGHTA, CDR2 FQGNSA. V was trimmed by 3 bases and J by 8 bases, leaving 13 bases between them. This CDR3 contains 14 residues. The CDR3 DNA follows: TGTGCCAGCAGCTTGCGGTCCTCGGTGGGGGAGCTGTTTTTT. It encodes CASSLRSSVGELFF.

This CDR3 is CASSQDTSGGYRRFF. The CDR3 bases are TGCGCCAGCAGCCAAGATACTAGCGGGGGGTATAGGCGGTTCTTC. This chain joins TRBV4-3 and TRBJ2-1, with 12 bases fitting TRBD2. Germline CDR1 and CDR2: LGHNA and YSLEER. V dropped 0 bases and J dropped 15; count of bases not matched to a gene: 9. The CDR3 spans 15 residues.

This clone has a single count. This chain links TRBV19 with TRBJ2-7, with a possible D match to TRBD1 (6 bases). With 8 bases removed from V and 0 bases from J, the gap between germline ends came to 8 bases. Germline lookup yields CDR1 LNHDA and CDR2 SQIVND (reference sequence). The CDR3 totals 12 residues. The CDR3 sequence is CASHRVSYEQYF. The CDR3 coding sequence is TGTGCCAGTCACAGGGTCTCCTACGAGCAGTACTTC.

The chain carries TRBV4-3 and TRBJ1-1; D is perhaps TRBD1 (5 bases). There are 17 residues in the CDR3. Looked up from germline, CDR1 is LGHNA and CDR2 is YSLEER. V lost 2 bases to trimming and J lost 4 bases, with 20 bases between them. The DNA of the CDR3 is TGCGCCAGCAGCCAATGGGTAGGGGTAAACCCTGGCACTGAAGCTTTCTTT. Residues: CASSQWVGVNPGTEAFF.

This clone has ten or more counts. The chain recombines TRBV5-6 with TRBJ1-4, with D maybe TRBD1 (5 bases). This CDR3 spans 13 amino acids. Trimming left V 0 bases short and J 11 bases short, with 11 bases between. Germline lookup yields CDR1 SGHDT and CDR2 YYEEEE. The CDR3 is CASSLVRVGKLFF. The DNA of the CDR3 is TGTGCCAGCAGCTTGGTCAGGGTAGGGAAACTGTTTTTT.

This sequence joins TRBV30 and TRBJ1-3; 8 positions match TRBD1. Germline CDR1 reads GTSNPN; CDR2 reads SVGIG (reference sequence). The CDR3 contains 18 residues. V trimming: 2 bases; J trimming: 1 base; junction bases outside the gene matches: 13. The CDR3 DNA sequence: TGTGCCTGGAGTCCCGGGACAGGCCGCTATTATTCTGGAAACACCATATATTTT. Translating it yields CAWSPGTGRYYSGNTIYF.

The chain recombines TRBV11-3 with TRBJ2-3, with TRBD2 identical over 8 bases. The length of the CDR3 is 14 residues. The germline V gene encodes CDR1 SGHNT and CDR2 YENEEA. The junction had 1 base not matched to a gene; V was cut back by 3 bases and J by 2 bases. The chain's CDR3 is CASSFGGDTDTQYF. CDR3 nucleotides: TGTGCCAGCAGCTTCGGGGGGGACACAGATACGCAGTATTTT.

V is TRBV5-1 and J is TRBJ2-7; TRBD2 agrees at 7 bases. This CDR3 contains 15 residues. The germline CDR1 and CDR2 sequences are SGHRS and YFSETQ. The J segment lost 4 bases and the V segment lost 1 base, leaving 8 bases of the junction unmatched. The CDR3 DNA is TGCGCCAGCAGCTTGATGGGGGAGGGCCGATACGAGCAGTACTTC. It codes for CASSLMGEGRYEQYF.

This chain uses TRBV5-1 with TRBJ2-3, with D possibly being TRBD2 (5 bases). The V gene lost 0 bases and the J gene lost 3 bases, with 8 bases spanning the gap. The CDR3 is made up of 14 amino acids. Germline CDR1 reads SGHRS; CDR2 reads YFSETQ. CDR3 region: CASSLERQTDTQYF. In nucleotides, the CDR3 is TGCGCCAGCAGCTTGGAGCGGCAGACAGATACGCAGTATTTT. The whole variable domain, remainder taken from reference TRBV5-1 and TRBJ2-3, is KAGVTQTPRYLIKTRGQQVTLSCSPISGHRSVSWYQQTPGQGLQFLFEYFSETQRNKGNFPGRFSGRQFSNSRSEMNVSTLELGDSALYLCASSLERQTDTQYFGPGTRLTVL.

The CDR3 loop is CASSQVWEGDLNQPQHF. As DNA, the CDR3 is TGCGCCAGCAGTCAAGTCTGGGAAGGGGATTTAAATCAGCCCCAGCATTTT. The genes are TRBV23-1 and TRBJ1-5, with D perhaps matching TRBD1 (5 bases). TRBV23-1 is sorted into the ORF group, with uncertain function. The V gene lost 2 bases and the J gene lost 4 bases, with 18 bases spanning the gap. The CDR3 loop spans 17 amino acids.

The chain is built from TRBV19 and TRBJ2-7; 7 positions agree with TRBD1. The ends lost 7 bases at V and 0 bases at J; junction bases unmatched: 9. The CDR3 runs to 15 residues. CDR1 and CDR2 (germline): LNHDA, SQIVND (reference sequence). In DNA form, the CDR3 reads TGTGCCAGTACTCGGGACAGCGTTAGCTCCTACGAGCAGTACTTC. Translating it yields CASTRDSVSSYEQYF.

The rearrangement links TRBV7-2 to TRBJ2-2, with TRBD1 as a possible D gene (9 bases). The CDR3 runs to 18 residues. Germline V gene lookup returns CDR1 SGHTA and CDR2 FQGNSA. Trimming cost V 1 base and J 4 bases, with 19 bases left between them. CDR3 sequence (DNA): TGTGCCAGCAGCTTAGTCGGGGGGGGACAGGGATCCACCGGGGAGCTGTTTTTT. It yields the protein CASSLVGGGQGSTGELFF.

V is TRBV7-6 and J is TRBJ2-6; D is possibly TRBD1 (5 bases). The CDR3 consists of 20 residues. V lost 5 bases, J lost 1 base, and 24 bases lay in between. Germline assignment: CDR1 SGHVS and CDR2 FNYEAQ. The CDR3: CASSLTTQWYRRSGANVLTF. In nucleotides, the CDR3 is TGTGCCAGCAGCCTAACTACCCAGTGGTACAGGCGATCTGGGGCCAACGTCCTGACTTTC.

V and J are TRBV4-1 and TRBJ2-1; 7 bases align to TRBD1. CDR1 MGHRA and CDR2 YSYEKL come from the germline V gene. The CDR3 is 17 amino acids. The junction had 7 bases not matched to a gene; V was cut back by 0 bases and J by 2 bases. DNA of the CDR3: TGCGCCAGCAGCCAAGAAGGGTCAGGACAGGCCTACAATGAGCAGTTCTTC. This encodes CASSQEGSGQAYNEQFF.

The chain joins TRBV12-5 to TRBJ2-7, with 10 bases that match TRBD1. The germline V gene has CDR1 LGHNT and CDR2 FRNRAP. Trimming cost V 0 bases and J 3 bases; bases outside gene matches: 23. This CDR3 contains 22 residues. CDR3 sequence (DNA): TGTGCTAGTGGTTTGGTACCCCTATCCGGGACAGGGGAACACTACTACTACTACGAGCAGTACTTC. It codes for CASGLVPLSGTGEHYYYYEQYF.

The CDR3 is CASSVPGQIYEQYF. DNA for the CDR3: TGTGCCAGCAGCGTACCGGGACAGATCTACGAGCAGTACTTC. The chain carries TRBV27 and TRBJ2-7; 7 nucleotides align to TRBD1. The trim removed 6 bases at V and 3 bases at J, leaving 8 bases unmatched. Germline values: CDR1 MNHEY, CDR2 SMNVEV (reference sequence). The CDR3 covers 14 residues.

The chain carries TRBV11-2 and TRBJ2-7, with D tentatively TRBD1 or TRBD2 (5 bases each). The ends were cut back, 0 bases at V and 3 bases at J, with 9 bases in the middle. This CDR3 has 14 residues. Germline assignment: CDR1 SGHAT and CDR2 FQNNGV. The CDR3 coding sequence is TGTGCCAGCAGCTTAGATCGGGGCGTCTACGAGCAGTACTTC. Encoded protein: CASSLDRGVYEQYF.

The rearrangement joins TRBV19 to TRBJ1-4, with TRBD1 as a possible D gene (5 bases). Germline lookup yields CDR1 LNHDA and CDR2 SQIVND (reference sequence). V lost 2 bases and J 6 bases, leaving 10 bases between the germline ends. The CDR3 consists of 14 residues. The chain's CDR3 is CASSIKGYYEKLFF. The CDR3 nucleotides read TGTGCCAGTAGTATAAAGGGGTACTATGAAAAACTGTTTTTT.